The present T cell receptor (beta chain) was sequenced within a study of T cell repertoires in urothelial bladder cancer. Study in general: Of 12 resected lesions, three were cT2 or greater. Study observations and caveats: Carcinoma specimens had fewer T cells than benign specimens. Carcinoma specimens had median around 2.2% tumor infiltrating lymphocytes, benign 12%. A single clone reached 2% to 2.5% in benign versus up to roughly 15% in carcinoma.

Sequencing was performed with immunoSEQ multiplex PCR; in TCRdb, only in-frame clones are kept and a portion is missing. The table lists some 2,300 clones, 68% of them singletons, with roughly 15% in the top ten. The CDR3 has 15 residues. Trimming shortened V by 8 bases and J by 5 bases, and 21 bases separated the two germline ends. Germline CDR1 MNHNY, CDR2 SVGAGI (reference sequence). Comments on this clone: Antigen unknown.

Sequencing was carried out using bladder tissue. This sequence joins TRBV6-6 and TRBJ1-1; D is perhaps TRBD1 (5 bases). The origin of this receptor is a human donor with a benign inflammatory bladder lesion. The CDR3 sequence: CASGSTFQGGTEAFF. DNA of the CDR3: TGTGCCAGCGGATCCACTTTCCAGGGTGGGACTGAAGCTTTCTTT.